Sequencing of this TCR beta chain was carried out in a study of T cell changes during pregnancy in multiple sclerosis. CDR1 and CDR2 from the germline V gene are LNHNV and YYDKDF (reference sequence). The CDR3 extends over 16 amino acids. V lost 3 bases, J lost 7 bases, and 19 bases lay in between. Only a few counts were recorded for this clone. The data were produced by immunoSEQ multiplex PCR, yet TCRdb's version contains in-frame clones alone and is incomplete. Found here are about 53,000 clones, 80% to 95% of them singletons; the top ten hold 0.45% to 0.6%. The V gene is TRBV15, the J gene TRBJ1-5; no firm D call. The starting material was CD4+ T cells from peripheral blood mononuclear cells, obtained in the third trimester of pregnancy. The TCR was taken from a female donor with multiple sclerosis, enrolled in a pregnancy study. The CDR3 loop reads CATSRAVVGEGQPQHF. The CDR3 DNA follows: TGTGCCACCAGCAGGGCCGTTGTCGGGGAGGGCCAGCCCCAGCATTTT.